Below are 6 T cell receptor beta chains sequenced from a single sample in a study of siplizumab effects on memory and regulatory T cells. Only in-frame clones appear in the TCRdb table, and some are missing; sequencing was by immunoSEQ multiplex PCR. The repertoire holds roughly 120,000 clones, with around 94% as singletons. Sequencing was performed on non-Treg CD4+ T cells sorted from blood. All receptors derive from a human donor in good health.

This clone appeared a single time. The rearrangement uses TRBV5-1 and TRBJ1-4, with 9 bases aligning to TRBD1. V was pared by 2 bases and J by 4 bases, with 3 bases of the junction left unmatched. Germline V gene data show CDR1 as SGHRS and CDR2 as YFSETQ. The CDR3 length is 15 residues. In nucleotides, the CDR3 is TGCGCCAGCAGCTTTACAGGGGGCCTTAATGAAAAACTGTTTTTT. Encoded protein: CASSFTGGLNEKLFF.

V usage is TRBV9 and J usage is TRBJ2-7, with 8 bases that match TRBD2. The CDR3 totals 14 residues. Germline values: CDR1 SGDLS, CDR2 YYNGEE. The ends lost 0 bases at V and 3 bases at J; junction bases unmatched: 2. As DNA, the CDR3 is TGTGCCAGCAGCGTAGCCCTAGCGGGCTACGAGCAGTACTTC. Translation: CASSVALAGYEQYF.

The chain uses TRBV27 and TRBJ2-2; unclear D gene. CDR3 length: 15 residues. Trimming took 7 bases from V and 7 from J, leaving 19 bases between them. Per germline, CDR1 MNHEY and CDR2 SMNVEV (reference sequence). CDR3 nucleotide sequence: TGTGCCAGCACTCCCGTCGGCTTGAGTTACGGGGAGCTGTTTTTT. Translating it yields CASTPVGLSYGELFF.

The V and J genes are TRBV28 and TRBJ2-7; D gene ambiguous. Germline CDR1 and CDR2: MDHEN and SYDVKM. V dropped 6 bases and J dropped 2 bases, with 17 bases sitting between them. This CDR3 spans 15 amino acids. The CDR3 sequence is CASSTQQRRTYEQYF. The CDR3, as DNA: TGTGCCAGCAGCACTCAACAGAGGAGAACCTACGAGCAGTACTTC.

The rearrangement joins TRBV4-1 to TRBJ2-7, with D tentatively TRBD1 (6 bases). V lost 1 base, J lost 3 bases, and 10 bases lay in between. There are 14 residues in the CDR3. Germline values: CDR1 MGHRA, CDR2 YSYEKL. CDR3 nucleotides: TGCGCCAGCAGCCAAGTCAGACAGGTCTACGAGCAGTACTTC. Translating gives CASSQVRQVYEQYF.

This chain uses TRBV2 with TRBJ1-1, with a tentative D call TRBD1 (5 bases). In germline, CDR1 is SNHLY, CDR2 FYNNEI. The CDR3 loop spans 15 amino acids. V lost 0 bases and J 1 base, leaving 9 bases between the germline ends. CDR3 protein: CASSEAGVKNTEAFF. The CDR3 DNA is TGTGCCAGCAGTGAAGCGGGGGTCAAGAACACTGAAGCTTTCTTT.